Below, 17 T cell receptor beta chains from the same sample are listed, as sequenced in a study of OX40 agonist ivuxolimab in advanced cancers. Sequencing used immunoSEQ multiplex PCR; TCRdb keeps in-frame clones, though not all of them. Altogether approximately 80,000 clones are present, over 75% being singletons, with the ten largest covering more than 3.5%. This specimen was CD4+ or CD8+ T cells sorted from blood, taken in a trial of the OX40 agonist ivuxolimab. The receptors stem from an adult with an advanced solid tumor such as melanoma, head and neck, liver or kidney cancer.

The genes are TRBV25-1 and TRBJ2-6; D is perhaps TRBD1 or TRBD2 (5 bases each). Germline V gives CDR1 MGHDK, CDR2 SYGVNS. V lost 8 bases, J lost 3 bases, and 20 bases lay in between. The CDR3 totals 17 residues. CDR3 nucleotides: TGTGCCAGCGGGGGTTCGACATTCCCCATTGGGGCCAACGTCCTGACTTTC. Its translation is CASGGSTFPIGANVLTF.

V gene TRBV7-2 combines with J gene TRBJ2-7; 7 nucleotides agree with TRBD1. From germline, CDR1 is SGHTA and CDR2 FQGNSA. The CDR3 covers 16 residues. V trimming: 6 bases; J trimming: 3 bases; junction bases outside the gene matches: 14. The CDR3 nucleotides are TGTGCCAGCAGTTCTGAACCCCGGGACAGACACTACGAGCAGTACTTC. Protein product: CASSSEPRDRHYEQYF.

The V gene is TRBV28, the J gene TRBJ2-7; 7 positions match TRBD2. Trimming took 8 bases from V and 5 from J; bases not matched to a gene: 9. The CDR3 has 13 amino acids. CDR1 and CDR2 from the germline V gene are MDHEN and SYDVKM. DNA of the CDR3: TGTGCCAGCGGCGGGGGAGTACGGAACGAGCAGTACTTC. The encoded protein is CASGGGVRNEQYF.

Written as DNA, the CDR3 is TGTGCCAGCAGCTTTGGGGAGTATCAGCCCCAGCATTTT. Translating gives CASSFGEYQPQHF. J is TRBJ1-5 and V is TRBV5-4; D gene unclear. The V end lost 2 bases, the J end lost 5 bases, and 8 bases lay between the germline ends. The CDR3 extends over 13 amino acids. CDR1 and CDR2 from the germline V gene are SGHNT and YYREEE (reference sequence).

The V gene is TRBV7-2, the J gene TRBJ2-7; 8 bases align to TRBD2. The CDR3 spans 14 residues. The trim removed 3 bases at V and 3 bases at J, leaving 4 bases unmatched. The germline V gene has CDR1 SGHTA and CDR2 FQGNSA. The CDR3 here is CASSFLAGGYEQYF. CDR3 bases: TGTGCCAGCAGCTTCCTAGCGGGTGGCTACGAGCAGTACTTC.

The chain's CDR3 is CASSLDVNYEQYF. CDR3 DNA: TGCGCCAGCAGCTTGGACGTTAACTACGAGCAGTACTTC. The chain links TRBV5-1 to TRBJ2-7, with D hard to call. Deletions cut 0 bases from V and 3 bases from J, with 7 bases between. The germline CDR1 and CDR2 sequences are SGHRS and YFSETQ. The CDR3 has 13 amino acids.

The chain links TRBV5-1 to TRBJ1-4; 10 bases are a match to TRBD1. The CDR3 is 17 residues long. The germline V gene encodes CDR1 SGHRS and CDR2 YFSETQ. Unmatched junction bases numbered 10, after V lost 0 bases and J lost 8 bases. The CDR3: CASSLGSGQGIGEKLFF. The CDR3 DNA sequence: TGCGCCAGCAGCTTGGGGTCGGGACAGGGGATCGGAGAAAAACTGTTTTTT.

The chain links TRBV19 to TRBJ2-7, with 11 bases lining up with TRBD2. Germline CDR1 is LNHDA and CDR2 is SQIVND (reference sequence). The CDR3 contains 15 residues. V lost 5 bases to trimming and J lost 2 bases; unmatched junction nucleotides: 5. The CDR3 sequence is CASSVTSGSTYEQYF. The CDR3 coding sequence is TGTGCCAGTAGTGTCACTAGCGGGAGCACCTACGAGCAGTACTTC.

The chain recombines TRBV15 with TRBJ2-5; D call uncertain. The germline V and J ends were trimmed by 3 bases and 9 bases, with 11 bases remaining between them. Germline CDR1 and CDR2: LNHNV and YYDKDF (reference sequence). The CDR3 is 12 residues long. In DNA, the CDR3 is TGTGCCACCAGCAGGTCTGGGGTGGCCCAGTACTTC. Translating gives CATSRSGVAQYF. The full variable domain, completed using reference TRBV15 and TRBJ2-5, is DAMVIQNPRYQVTQFGKPVTLSCSQTLNHNVMYWYQQKSSQAPKLLFHYYDKDFNNEADTPDNFQSRRPNTSFCFLDIRSPGLGDTAMYLCATSRSGVAQYFGPGTRLLVL.

The count of this clone is one. The chain recombines TRBV15 with TRBJ1-2, with unresolved D. This CDR3 has 14 amino acids. Germline V gives CDR1 LNHNV, CDR2 YYDKDF (reference sequence). V was trimmed by 0 bases and J by 6 bases, leaving 11 bases between them. CDR3: CATSRDFKGNGYTF. The CDR3 DNA reads as TGTGCCACCAGCAGAGATTTCAAAGGGAATGGCTACACCTTC.

The table lists this clone with a count of one. V usage is TRBV5-1 and J usage is TRBJ2-3, with a tentative D call TRBD1 (6 bases). V dropped 0 bases and J dropped 2 bases, with 10 bases sitting between them. Germline V gene lookup returns CDR1 SGHRS and CDR2 YFSETQ. The CDR3 spans 15 residues. CDR3 in DNA: TGCGCCAGCAGCTTGGGGACAGCTATCACAGATACGCAGTATTTT. Its protein product is CASSLGTAITDTQYF.

The rearrangement joins TRBV27 to TRBJ1-6, with TRBD1 identical over 8 bases. Germline trimming cut 5 bases from V and 6 bases from J; bases unmatched to any gene: 6. The CDR3 totals 15 residues. CDR1 is MNHEY and CDR2 is SMNVEV in the germline V gene (reference sequence). In DNA form, the CDR3 reads TGTGCCAGCAGTACATACAGGGGGAGTAATTCACCCCTCCACTTT. Encoded protein: CASSTYRGSNSPLHF.

The chain couples TRBV4-1 to TRBJ2-7; TRBD1 is a possible D gene (5 bases). The CDR3 length is 15 residues. Germline V lookup: CDR1 MGHRA, CDR2 YSYEKL. Between the trimmed V and J ends, which lost 2 bases and 2 bases, there was a span of 13 bases. CDR3 nucleotides: TGCGCCAGCAGCCAAAGGGGTGGAAGAACCTACGAGCAGTACTTC. Protein sequence: CASSQRGGRTYEQYF.

The gene calls are TRBV5-1 and TRBJ2-7; D ambiguous. Trimming stripped 1 base from V and 3 bases from J, with 8 bases between. This CDR3 is built from 13 residues. Germline loops: CDR1 SGHRS, CDR2 YFSETQ. The CDR3 nucleotides are TGCGCCAGCAGCTTGCTGACCAACTACGAGCAGTACTTC. This translates into CASSLLTNYEQYF.

The rearrangement uses TRBV28 and TRBJ2-7, with 8 bases aligning to TRBD2. Germline trimming cut 4 bases from V and 1 base from J; bases unmatched to any gene: 6. The CDR3 covers 15 residues. The germline V gene encodes CDR1 MDHEN and CDR2 SYDVKM. CDR3 in DNA: TGTGCCAGCAGTTCTCCCAGCGGGAGATCCTACGAGCAGTACTTC. Translated: CASSSPSGRSYEQYF. Filled out from reference TRBV28 and TRBJ2-7, the complete variable domain reads DVKVTQSSRYLVKRTGEKVFLECVQDMDHENMFWYRQDPGLGLRLIYFSYDVKMKEKGDIPEGYSVSREKKERFSLILESASTNQTSMYLCASSSPSGRSYEQYFGPGTRLTVT.

The genes are TRBV28 and TRBJ2-7, with D unclear. Germline V gene lookup returns CDR1 MDHEN and CDR2 SYDVKM. The CDR3 loop spans 12 amino acids. Trimming shortened V by 7 bases and J by 5 bases, and 12 bases separated the two germline ends. The CDR3 DNA sequence: TGTGCCAGCATAGGTGGGCCCCACGAGCAGTACTTC. Amino acid sequence: CASIGGPHEQYF. Complete variable domain (other parts from reference TRBV28 and TRBJ2-7): DVKVTQSSRYLVKRTGEKVFLECVQDMDHENMFWYRQDPGLGLRLIYFSYDVKMKEKGDIPEGYSVSREKKERFSLILESASTNQTSMYLCASIGGPHEQYFGPGTRLTVT.

This chain links TRBV28 with TRBJ1-4; perhaps TRBD1 as D (5 bases). Germline V gives CDR1 MDHEN, CDR2 SYDVKM. There are 13 residues in the CDR3. V lost 6 bases and J 3 bases, leaving 8 bases between the germline ends. The CDR3 nucleotides read TGTGCCAGCAGCCAGGGTTCTAATGAAAAACTGTTTTTT. Translated: CASSQGSNEKLFF.